This entry describes one T cell receptor beta chain. Its target is not known. CFSE-labeled sorted T cells met regulatory or mature dendritic cells for around five days. Deletions cut 8 bases from V and 5 bases from J, with 25 bases between. The germline CDR1 and CDR2 sequences are SQVTM and ANQGSEA. The CDR3 contains 15 residues. The method was immunoSEQ multiplex PCR; TCRdb's version includes in-frame clones alone and lacks a portion of them. The sample lists 9,500 to 15,000 clones, just under 75% occurring once. This sample was taken from a study of regulatory dendritic cells for organ transplantation. Study-level findings and limits: Memory CD8+ T cells were the most oligoclonal; naive cells were highly diverse.

The TCR sequence derives from a human donor in good health. The V and J genes are TRBV29-1 and TRBJ2-7, with D possibly matching TRBD1 (6 bases). Sequencing was performed on naive CD4+ T cells from blood cultured with regulatory dendritic cells. Sample subset: CD45RA+ naive T cells. CDR3 sequence reads: CSIRGSQQGSHEQYF. CDR3 nucleotides: TGCAGCATCCGGGGATCACAACAGGGATCCCACGAGCAGTACTTC.